One and the same sample provided the 8 T cell receptor beta chains below, sequenced in a study of technical replicates of blood from several donors. Profiling relied on immunoSEQ multiplex PCR, and the TCRdb table lists in-frame clones only, not all of them. The sample shows some 70,000 clones, about 97% of them seen only once. Material for sequencing was T cells isolated from PBMCs. Receptors originate from a human donor in good health.

The genes are TRBV6-6 and TRBJ2-1; D remains ambiguous. The ends were cut back, 5 bases at V and 0 bases at J, with 11 bases in the middle. Germline V gene data show CDR1 as MNHNY and CDR2 as SVGAGI (reference sequence). The CDR3 runs to 15 residues. CDR3 DNA: TGTGCCAGCAGTACCTACTTAGACTCCTACAATGAGCAGTTCTTC. Translated: CASSTYLDSYNEQFF.

This sequence joins TRBV5-1 and TRBJ1-1; a possible D gene is TRBD1 (5 bases). Trimming took 0 bases from V and 0 from J, leaving 9 bases between them. This CDR3 spans 15 amino acids. Germline V lookup: CDR1 SGHRS, CDR2 YFSETQ. The CDR3 DNA is TGCGCCAGCAGCTTGGCGGGACTGCTGAACACTGAAGCTTTCTTT. This gives the protein CASSLAGLLNTEAFF.

CDR3 nucleotide sequence: TGTGCCAGCAGAAACAGGGTTCCGGAAAAACTGTTTTTT. Translated: CASRNRVPEKLFF. V usage is TRBV6-6 and J usage is TRBJ1-4; the D gene is possibly TRBD1 (6 bases). This CDR3 has 13 amino acids. In germline, CDR1 is MNHNY, CDR2 SVGAGI (reference sequence). Trimming removed 6 bases at V and 8 bases at J, with 13 bases between.

The genes are TRBV7-3 and TRBJ2-1; the match to TRBD2 covers 9 bases. Per germline, CDR1 SGHTA and CDR2 FQGTGA. This CDR3 region has 15 residues. The V and J ends lost 2 bases and 2 bases, in that order; junction bases with no gene match: 1. The CDR3 region is CASSLLAGTYNEQFF. The CDR3 DNA reads as TGTGCCAGCAGCTTACTAGCGGGGACCTACAATGAGCAGTTCTTC.

The rearrangement uses TRBV27 and TRBJ1-2; no reliable D call. The V gene lost 4 bases and the J gene lost 0 bases, with 6 bases spanning the gap. The CDR3 length is 13 residues. Germline V CDR1 and CDR2: MNHEY, SMNVEV (reference sequence). The DNA for the CDR3 is TGTGCCAGCAGTTACTCTGCTAACTATGGCTACACCTTC. It encodes CASSYSANYGYTF.

This chain links TRBV18 with TRBJ1-5; D call uncertain. Germline V gives CDR1 KGHSH, CDR2 LQKENI. Trimming left V 5 bases short and J 5 bases short, with 10 bases between. This CDR3 is 13 amino acids long. CDR3 amino acids: CASSENSYQPQHF. The CDR3 DNA follows: TGTGCCAGCTCAGAGAACAGCTATCAGCCCCAGCATTTT.

The V call is TRBV6-1, the J call TRBJ2-1; D is undetermined. Germline V CDR1 and CDR2: MNHNS, SASEGT. The CDR3 loop spans 13 amino acids. V lost 0 bases and J lost 5, with 5 bases in between. The CDR3 is CASSEAPDNEQFF. The DNA for the CDR3 is TGTGCCAGCAGTGAAGCCCCGGACAATGAGCAGTTCTTC.

V and J are TRBV6-1 and TRBJ2-3, with TRBD1 identical over 8 bases. V shed 6 bases, J shed 2 bases, and the junction held 7 bases outside the gene matches. In germline, CDR1 is MNHNS, CDR2 SASEGT. CDR3 length equals 15 residues. The CDR3 DNA follows: TGTGCCAGCAGAGTCCGGGACAGGACCACAGATACGCAGTATTTT. It translates to CASRVRDRTTDTQYF.